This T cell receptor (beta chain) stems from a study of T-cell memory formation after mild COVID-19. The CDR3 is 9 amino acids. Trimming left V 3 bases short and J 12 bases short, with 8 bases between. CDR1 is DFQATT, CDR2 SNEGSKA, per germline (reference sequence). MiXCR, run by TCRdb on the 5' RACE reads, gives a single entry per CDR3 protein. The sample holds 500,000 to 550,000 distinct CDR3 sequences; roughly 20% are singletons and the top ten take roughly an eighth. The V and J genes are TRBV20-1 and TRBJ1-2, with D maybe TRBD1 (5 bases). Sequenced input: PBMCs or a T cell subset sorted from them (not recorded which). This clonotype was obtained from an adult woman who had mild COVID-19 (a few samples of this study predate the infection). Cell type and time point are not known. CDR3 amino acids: CSASSRDTF. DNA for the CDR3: TGCAGTGCTAGTAGCAGGGACACCTTC.